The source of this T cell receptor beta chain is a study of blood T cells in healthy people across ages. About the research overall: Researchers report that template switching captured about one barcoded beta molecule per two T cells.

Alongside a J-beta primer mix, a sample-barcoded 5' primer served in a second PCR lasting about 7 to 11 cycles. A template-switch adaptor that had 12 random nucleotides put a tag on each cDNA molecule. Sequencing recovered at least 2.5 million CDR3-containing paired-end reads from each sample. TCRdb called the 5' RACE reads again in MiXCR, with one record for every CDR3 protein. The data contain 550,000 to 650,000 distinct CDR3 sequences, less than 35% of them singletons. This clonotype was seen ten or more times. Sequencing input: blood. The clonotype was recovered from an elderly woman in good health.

CDR3 bases: TGTGCCAGCAGCTTCGCTGCGAGTATGAACACTGAAGCTTTCTTT. This translates into CASSFAASMNTEAFF. V is TRBV5-5 and J is TRBJ1-1; no clear D. The ends were cut back, 2 bases at V and 0 bases at J, with 11 bases in the middle. Germline CDR1 SGHKS, CDR2 YYEKEE (reference sequence). The CDR3 consists of 15 residues.